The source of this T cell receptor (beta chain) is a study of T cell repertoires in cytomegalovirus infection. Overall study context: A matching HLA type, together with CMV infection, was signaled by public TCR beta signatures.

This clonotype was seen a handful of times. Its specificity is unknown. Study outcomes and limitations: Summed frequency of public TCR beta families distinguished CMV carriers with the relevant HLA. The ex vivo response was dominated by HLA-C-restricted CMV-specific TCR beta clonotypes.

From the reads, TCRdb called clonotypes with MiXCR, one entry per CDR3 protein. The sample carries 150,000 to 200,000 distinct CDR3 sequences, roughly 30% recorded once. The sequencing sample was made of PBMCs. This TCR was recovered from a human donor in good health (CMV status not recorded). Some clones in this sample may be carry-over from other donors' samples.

The DNA of the CDR3 is TGTGCCAGTAGTATGGGGACTGAAGCTTTCTTT. It specifies CASSMGTEAFF. The chain employs TRBV19 and TRBJ1-1; D is undetermined. The CDR3 has 11 residues. The ends were cut back, 3 bases at V and 5 bases at J, with 4 bases in the middle. The V gene's germline CDR1 is LNHDA and CDR2 SQIVND (reference sequence).